A single sample gave rise to the 23 T cell receptor beta chains below, sequenced in a study of beta chain features in type 1 diabetes listed by TCRdb under 2018. The study at large found these results: A moderate but significant shortening of TCRB CDR3 length was observed in type 1 diabetes patients in all four CD4+ subsets.

These receptors are not linked to any known antigen. The library was made by the immunoSEQ multiplex PCR assay. The entire amount of isolated RNA was reverse transcribed using the High Capacity cDNA Reverse Transcription Kit, so the sequenced TCRB transcripts were expressed ones. As stored in TCRdb, this immuneACCESS dataset retains in-frame rearrangements with V and J assigned. A fraction of the clones does not appear; measured against another copy, unresolved V genes explain less than half of the discrepancy, and the remainder lacks a known reason. The sample table holds tens of thousands of clones, of which about 45% were seen once. Together, the top ten hold 0.3% of the sample. Sample: stem cell memory CD4+ T cells from blood. The sample's cell subset or site label is to be understood as: stem cell-like memory CD4+ T cells. These receptor sequences come from a man aged 25 to 40 with type 1 diabetes.

V is TRBV6-4 and J is TRBJ2-6; 10 bases are shared with TRBD1. This CDR3 spans 18 amino acids. Germline lookup yields CDR1 MRHNA and CDR2 SNTAGT. V lost 6 bases to trimming and J lost 2 bases; unmatched junction nucleotides: 10. The CDR3: CASSATGTGVTGANVLTF. The DNA of the CDR3 is TGTGCCAGCAGCGCCACCGGGACAGGGGTTACTGGGGCCAACGTCCTGACTTTC.

This clone has only a few counts. The chain combines TRBV10-3 with TRBJ2-3; 10 nucleotides line up with TRBD2. This CDR3 comprises 13 residues. Trimming took 8 bases from V and 6 from J; bases not matched to a gene: 5. Germline V gene lookup returns CDR1 ENHRY and CDR2 SYGVKD. CDR3 in amino acids: CAIEREGLDTQYF. The CDR3 nucleotides read TGTGCCATCGAGCGGGAGGGCCTGGATACGCAGTATTTT.

This chain connects TRBV11-2 to TRBJ2-1; D not resolved. The CDR3 totals 13 residues. Trimming pared 1 base from V and 7 bases from J, leaving 8 bases between. Germline V gene sequence: CDR1 SGHAT, CDR2 FQNNGV. The CDR3 DNA reads as TGTGCCAGCAGCTTAGTGCGGTATAATGAGCAGTTCTTC. Translated: CASSLVRYNEQFF.

The chain couples TRBV7-9 to TRBJ1-1; weak D call: TRBD1 (6 bases). Germline CDR1 reads SEHNR; CDR2 reads FQNEAQ (reference sequence). Trimming took off 5 bases at V and 7 bases at J, with 14 bases between the two ends. The CDR3 is 13 residues long. The DNA of the CDR3 is TGTGCCAGCAGCCAGATCGGGACATTTGAAGCTTTCTTT. Protein product: CASSQIGTFEAFF.

The J gene is TRBJ1-6, the V gene TRBV7-9; TRBD1 matches 11 bases. Germline lookup yields CDR1 SEHNR and CDR2 FQNEAQ (reference sequence). The CDR3 is made up of 16 amino acids. V dropped 1 base and J dropped 10; count of bases not matched to a gene: 6. The CDR3 region is CASSLEGTGGRSPLHF. CDR3 bases: TGTGCCAGCAGCTTAGAAGGGACAGGGGGGAGATCACCCCTCCACTTT.

V and J are TRBV27 and TRBJ1-5, with a weak D call TRBD1 (6 bases). The CDR3 extends over 15 amino acids. Per germline, CDR1 MNHEY and CDR2 SMNVEV (reference sequence). Trimming removed 4 bases at V and 7 bases at J, with 17 bases between. CDR3: CASSSRGGPGQPQHF. DNA of the CDR3: TGTGCCAGCAGTTCCCGGGGGGGGCCGGGGCAGCCCCAGCATTTT.

The rearrangement joins TRBV10-3 to TRBJ2-7; 11 nucleotides align to TRBD1. The germline V gene encodes CDR1 ENHRY and CDR2 SYGVKD. V gave up 10 bases and J gave up 0 bases; unmatched junction bases: 5. This CDR3 contains 14 residues. The CDR3 loop reads CATGTGGNSYEQYF. Here the CDR3 DNA reads TGTGCCACCGGGACAGGGGGAAACTCCTACGAGCAGTACTTC.

This clone has more than one count but fewer than ten. The gene calls are TRBV2 and TRBJ2-1; 8 bases map to TRBD2. The junction had 10 bases not matched to a gene; V was cut back by 6 bases and J by 9 bases. Germline CDR1 SNHLY, CDR2 FYNNEI. This CDR3 spans 14 amino acids. The CDR3 here is CASRARTSIGEQFF. In nucleotides, the CDR3 is TGTGCCAGCAGGGCGAGGACTAGCATTGGTGAGCAGTTCTTC.

In this sample, this clone turned up a few times. The chain recombines TRBV21-1 with TRBJ2-7; TRBD1 is taken as the D call from the table, unchecked against the DNA. TRBV21-1 is a listed pseudogene. This CDR3 has 16 amino acids. CDR3 DNA: TGTGCCAGCAGCAAAGTCCCGGGACAGACCTCCTACGAGCAGTACTTC. The encoded protein is CASSKVPGQTSYEQYF.

The chain has TRBV28 and TRBJ1-2; maybe TRBD1 (6 bases). CDR3 size: 17 residues. CDR1 and CDR2 from the germline V gene are MDHEN and SYDVKM. V shed 4 bases and J shed 6 bases, with 24 bases lying between them. The CDR3, as DNA: TGTGCCAGCAGTTCAACTACCACCAGGGGACCCCTGGATGGCTACACCTTC. Translation: CASSSTTTRGPLDGYTF.

This sequence joins TRBV19 and TRBJ1-1, with D unclear. The V end was cut by 4 bases, the J end by 4 bases, with 4 bases between. The V gene's germline CDR1 is LNHDA and CDR2 SQIVND (reference sequence). The CDR3 is 11 amino acids. The CDR3 bases are TGTGCCAGTAGTAGCGGCACTGAAGCTTTCTTT. Translated, it gives CASSSGTEAFF.

The chain has TRBV5-1 and TRBJ1-1, with a weak D call TRBD1 (5 bases). The V gene's germline CDR1 is SGHRS and CDR2 YFSETQ. With 0 bases removed from V and 3 bases from J, the gap between germline ends came to 15 bases. The CDR3 sequence is 16 residues long. CDR3 residues: CASSLARVAYDTEAFF. The CDR3 bases are TGCGCCAGCAGCTTGGCCAGGGTGGCGTACGACACTGAAGCTTTCTTT.

The chain has TRBV15 and TRBJ2-1; TRBD2 is a possible D gene (6 bases). The CDR3 length is 14 residues. Germline V lookup: CDR1 LNHNV, CDR2 YYDKDF (reference sequence). V was clipped by 1 base and J by 9 bases, with 13 bases between them. The CDR3 region has the DNA TGTGCCACCAGCAGAGTAGACGGGAGCACTGAGCAGTTCTTC. Its protein product is CATSRVDGSTEQFF.

This clone was found a few times. This CDR3 reads CASSFPGGSYNEQFF. The CDR3 DNA follows: TGTGCCAGTAGTTTTCCGGGGGGCTCCTACAATGAGCAGTTCTTC. The chain carries TRBV19 and TRBJ2-1; TRBD2 matches 7 bases. The CDR3 spans 15 residues. After removal of 5 bases from V and 0 bases from J, the junction contained 4 bases not matched to a gene. Per germline, CDR1 LNHDA and CDR2 SQIVND (reference sequence).

This clone was found a few times. CDR3 protein: CASSLEGSGQGNQPQHF. For the CDR3, the DNA is TGCGCCAGCAGCTTGGAAGGTTCAGGGCAGGGCAATCAGCCCCAGCATTTT. The rearrangement uses TRBV5-1 and TRBJ1-5; D is possibly TRBD1 (5 bases). Deletions cut 0 bases from V and 2 bases from J, with 15 bases between. Germline V CDR1 and CDR2: SGHRS, YFSETQ. The CDR3 extends over 17 amino acids.

This rearrangement joins TRBV6-5 to TRBJ2-3, with a tentative D call TRBD2 (5 bases). CDR1 and CDR2 from the germline V gene are MNHEY and SVGAGI. The CDR3 is 13 amino acids. Trimming removed 2 bases from V and 6 bases from J, with 9 bases in between. The CDR3 DNA follows: TGTGCCAGCAGTTACCAACTAGTGGATACGCAGTATTTT. Amino acids: CASSYQLVDTQYF.

This chain connects TRBV2 to TRBJ2-7; D gene unclear. This CDR3 is built from 12 residues. Germline V gene lookup returns CDR1 SNHLY and CDR2 FYNNEI. Deletions cut 6 bases from V and 4 bases from J, with 10 bases between. CDR3: CASSRTVYEQYF. CDR3 sequence (DNA): TGTGCCAGCAGCCGAACAGTTTACGAGCAGTACTTC. Based on the CDR3 plus reference TRBV2 and TRBJ2-7, the full variable domain is EPEVTQTPSHQVTQMGQEVILRCVPISNHLYFYWYRQILGQKVEFLVSFYNNEISEKSEIFDDQFSVERPDGSNFTLKIRSTKLEDSAMYFCASSRTVYEQYFGPGTRLTVT.

The chain uses TRBV30 and TRBJ2-7; TRBD2 agrees at 7 bases. V was clipped by 0 bases and J by 6 bases; unmatched bases: 14. The CDR3 runs 16 residues. Looked up from germline, CDR1 is GTSNPN and CDR2 is SVGIG (reference sequence). The CDR3 DNA is TGTGCCTGGAGTGTACAAGGAGGGAGGGCCCTCTCCGAGCAGTACTTC. Protein: CAWSVQGGRALSEQYF. Using reference TRBV30 and TRBJ2-7 for the parts outside the CDR3, the full variable domain is SQTIHQWPATLVQPVGSPLSLECTVEGTSNPNLYWYRQAAGRGLQLLFYSVGIGQISSEVPQNLSASRPQDRQFILSSKKLLLSDSGFYLCAWSVQGGRALSEQYFGPGTRLTVT.

The rearrangement uses TRBV5-4 and TRBJ2-7; no definite D call. Germline V CDR1 and CDR2: SGHNT, YYREEE (reference sequence). This CDR3 is built from 17 residues. The V end lost 4 bases, the J end lost 2 bases, and 22 bases lay between the germline ends. This chain's CDR3 is CASSQDPLVGRAYEQYF. The CDR3 DNA reads as TGTGCCAGCAGCCAAGATCCCCTAGTTGGCCGGGCCTACGAGCAGTACTTC.

The rearrangement joins TRBV27 to TRBJ2-5; 9 bases align to TRBD1. There are 15 residues in the CDR3. V lost 6 bases to trimming and J lost 4 bases; unmatched junction nucleotides: 9. Germline CDR1 and CDR2: MNHEY and SMNVEV (reference sequence). CDR3: CASSPGDREAETQYF. The CDR3, as DNA: TGTGCCAGCAGCCCCGGGGACAGGGAGGCAGAGACCCAGTACTTC.

The count of this clone is one. CDR3 DNA sequence: TGTGCCAGCAGCATGGGACTAGCGGAGGGGGGGCAGTTCTTC. Translating it yields CASSMGLAEGGQFF. The chain employs TRBV4-2 and TRBJ2-1; TRBD2 agrees at 11 bases. J lost 12 bases, V lost 5 bases, and 9 bases had no gene match. Germline V gene sequence: CDR1 LGHNA, CDR2 YNFKEQ. The CDR3 covers 14 residues.

V is TRBV11-2 and J is TRBJ2-5; 10 nucleotides align to TRBD2. V was pared by 8 bases and J by 4 bases, with 19 bases of the junction left unmatched. Germline CDR1 and CDR2: SGHAT and FQNNGV. CDR3 length: 18 residues. In DNA, the CDR3 is TGTGCCAGCGCCCGGACGAGCGGGGGGGCAAGGGGGACAGAGACCCAGTACTTC. Its translation: CASARTSGGARGTETQYF.

The chain employs TRBV19 and TRBJ2-7; TRBD2 is a possible D gene (5 bases). The CDR3 spans 13 residues. V lost 4 bases and J lost 3, with 10 bases in between. Germline V gives CDR1 LNHDA, CDR2 SQIVND (reference sequence). CDR3 in DNA: TGTGCCAGTAGTAGAGACGGGGACTACGAGCAGTACTTC. Its translation: CASSRDGDYEQYF.